The rows below give T cell receptor beta chains drawn from one sample of a study of T cells in Graves' hyperthyroidism and ophthalmopathy. Using its own MiXCR run on the multiplex PCR reads, TCRdb lists one record per CDR3 protein. The data hold hundreds of thousands of distinct CDR3 sequences, with 16% observed a single time. Sequenced material: blood. These receptors were taken from a young woman with Graves' hyperthyroidism. Both conserved end residues are part of each CDR3. The D gene is left open where the match is weak. Where a row states a size, it is once, few, many or the class of an expanded clone; other rows omit it.

TRBV2,-,14,many,TRBJ1-5,TGTGCCAGCACCGCGGGGGGGGACAATCAGCCCCAGCATTTT,CASTAGGDNQPQHF
TRBV6-1,TRBD2,16,few,TRBJ2-5,TGTGCCAGCAGTGGTAGTAGCGGGAGGAAAAGGGAGACCCAGTGCTTC,CASSGSSGRKRETQCF
TRBV24-1,TRBD1,16,-,TRBJ2-7,TGTGCCACCAGTGATTGGGACAGGTCCCACTCCTACGAGCAGTACTTC,CATSDWDRSHSYEQYF
TRBV27,TRBD2,17,few,TRBJ2-2,TGTGCCAGCAGTTTCCTTCTAGCGGGAGGGGCCTCCGGGGAGCTGTTTTTT,CASSFLLAGGASGELFF
TRBV7-9,TRBD2,15,few,TRBJ2-7,TGTGCCAGCACCGTTCCCGGGACTAGCGTCTACGAGCAGTACTTC,CASTVPGTSVYEQYF
TRBV2,TRBD2,15,-,TRBJ2-7,TGTGCCAGCAGGCCAGGGACTAGCGGCCAATACGAGCAGTACTTC,CASRPGTSGQYEQYF
TRBV5-1,-,16,many,TRBJ2-1,TGCGCCAGCAGCTTGGGGACTTCCCTAGTCTACAATGAGCAGTTCTTC,CASSLGTSLVYNEQFF
TRBV20-1,-,15,-,TRBJ2-7,TGCAGTGCTAGAGACCTCTCGGAGGGGTCCTACGAGCAGTACTTC,CSARDLSEGSYEQYF
TRBV5-5,TRBD2,15,-,TRBJ2-3,TGTGCCAGCAGCTGGACTAGCGGGAGGAGGGATACGCAGTATTTT,CASSWTSGRRDTQYF
TRBV14,-,15,-,TRBJ2-2,TGTGCCAGCAGCCAAGATCGTCTTAGGAACGGGGAGCTGTTTTTT,CASSQDRLRNGELFF
TRBV2,-,13,many,TRBJ2-3,TGTGCCAGCAGTGGCAGAGACACAGATACGCAGTATTTT,CASSGRDTDTQYF
TRBV12-5,TRBD2,16,few,TRBJ2-1,TGTGCTAGTGGTTACGTAGCGGGACCCGGGGGGGGTGAGCAGTTCTTC,CASGYVAGPGGGEQFF
TRBV12-3/TRBV12-4,-,18,many,TRBJ2-3,TGTGCCAGCAGTTTTGCCCTTGAGGCAGGCCCAAACCAGGATACGCAGTATTTT,CASSFALEAGPNQDTQYF
TRBV10-2,TRBD2,18,-,TRBJ2-3,TGCGCCAGCGCTCCGGCGGCGGGGGGGCCATTCGGCATAGATACGCAGTATTTT,CASAPAAGGPFGIDTQYF
TRBV15,-,12,few,TRBJ2-2,TGTGCCACCAGCTTCCCCCAGGGGAGACTGTTTTTT,CATSFPQGRLFF
TRBV2,-,12,few,TRBJ2-2,TGTGCCAGCAGGATCCATCCCGGGGAGCTGTTTTTT,CASRIHPGELFF
TRBV2,TRBD2,15,many,TRBJ2-1,TGTGCCAGCATAATCGCGGGGGGCCCTAGGAATGAGCAGTTCTTC,CASIIAGGPRNEQFF
TRBV18,-,16,-,TRBJ2-6,TGTGCCAGCTCACCAAAGGGGAGGTCTGGGGCCAACGTCCTGACTTTC,CASSPKGRSGANVLTF
TRBV6-1,TRBD1,14,-,TRBJ1-2,TGTGCCAGCAGGATTTCGGACAGGGTTTATGGCTACACCTTC,CASRISDRVYGYTF
TRBV12-3/TRBV12-4,-,11,-,TRBJ1-1,TGTGCCAGCAGTTTAAGTTCCGAAGCTTTCTTT,CASSLSSEAFF
TRBV6-5,-,17,many,TRBJ2-7,TGTGCCAGCAGTTACTCGAAAGGGGCAGGGTTAATTGACGAGCAGTACTTC,CASSYSKGAGLIDEQYF
TRBV18,TRBD1,15,-,TRBJ1-2,TGTGCCAGCTCACCCGCGGACAGGAGTTACTATGGCTACACCTTC,CASSPADRSYYGYTF
TRBV18,-,15,-,TRBJ2-5,TGTGCCAGCACAGACTACGCGGGGTTACAAGAGACCCAGTACTTC,CASTDYAGLQETQYF
TRBV30,-,14,-,TRBJ1-5,TGTGCCTGGAGCGAAAGGGGGTCCCGGCAGCCCCAGCATTTT,CAWSERGSRQPQHF
TRBV7-2,TRBD1,16,many,TRBJ2-5,TGTGCCAGCAGCGGAGGGACAGGGGGTGGTCAAGAGACCCAGTACTTC,CASSGGTGGGQETQYF
TRBV3-1,TRBD2,16,many,TRBJ2-1,TGTGCCAGCAGCCAAGGAGCGGCTAGCGGGATATATGAGCAGTTCTTC,CASSQGAASGIYEQFF
TRBV15,TRBD2,16,-,TRBJ2-1,TGTGCCACCAGCAGGGTTAGCGGGAGGGGATCCTACGAGCAGTTCTTC,CATSRVSGRGSYEQFF
TRBV29-1,-,12,many,TRBJ2-1,TGCAGCGTTGGAGACCAGTACAATGAGCAGTTCTTC,CSVGDQYNEQFF
TRBV20-1,TRBD1,14,many,TRBJ1-5,TGCAGTGCTAGGACAGGGGGCTGGGGTCAGCCCCAGCATTTT,CSARTGGWGQPQHF
TRBV7-8,TRBD2,15,many,TRBJ2-1,TGTGCCAGCAGCTTAGTTGGGACTAGCGACAATGAGCAGTTCTTC,CASSLVGTSDNEQFF
TRBV15,TRBD2,17,-,TRBJ2-3,TGTGCCACCAGCAGGGAACGGACTAGCGGACACACAGATACGCAGTATTTT,CATSRERTSGHTDTQYF
TRBV11-2,-,13,many,TRBJ1-2,TGTGCCAGCAGCTCCTCAGGCAGGCATGGCTACACCTTC,CASSSSGRHGYTF
TRBV20-1,TRBD2,16,many,TRBJ2-1,TGCAGTGCTAAACGGACATTACAAAAGCGGGGGAATGAGCAGTTCTTC,CSAKRTLQKRGNEQFF
TRBV12-3/TRBV12-4,TRBD2,19,many,TRBJ2-1,TGTGCCAGCAGTTTAGGATTGGGGTTAGCGGGAGGGCCAAGCGATGAGCAGTTCTTC,CASSLGLGLAGGPSDEQFF
TRBV7-8,TRBD1,15,-,TRBJ1-2,TGTGCCAGCAGCTTAGTAGGGGGCTCTAACTATGGCTACACCTTC,CASSLVGGSNYGYTF
TRBV12-3/TRBV12-4,-,12,many,TRBJ1-1,TGTGCCAGCAGTTGGGGGGCCACTGAAGCTTTCTTT,CASSWGATEAFF
TRBV7-9,TRBD1,17,few,TRBJ2-3,TGTGCCAGCAGCCCTTCCGGGACAGGGGTTGGAACAGATACGCAGTATTTT,CASSPSGTGVGTDTQYF
TRBV15,-,15,many,TRBJ2-3,TGTGCCACCAGCAGAGAGACTAGGGGGGGAGATACGCAGTATTTT,CATSRETRGGDTQYF
TRBV29-1,-,12,-,TRBJ1-2,TGCAGCGTTCACAGGGTTTGGTATGGCTACACCTTC,CSVHRVWYGYTF
TRBV5-1,TRBD2,16,many,TRBJ2-1,TGCGCCAGCAGCCTCCTAGCGGGGGCGCGCTACAATGAGCAGTTCTTC,CASSLLAGARYNEQFF
TRBV18,-,11,many,TRBJ2-7,TGTGCCAGCGGGCCCTCTGGGGAGCAGTACTTC,CASGPSGEQYF
TRBV3-1,-,14,-,TRBJ1-1,TGTGCCAGCAGCGCAGTGGGGGGGGGCACTGAAGCTTTCTTT,CASSAVGGGTEAFF
TRBV20-1,-,13,-,TRBJ2-5,TGCAGTGCTAGTTTGTCGGTCCAAGAGACCCAGTACTTC,CSASLSVQETQYF
TRBV10-2,-,13,-,TRBJ1-2,TGCGCCAGCAGGTGGGCAGGGTCTTATGGCTACACCTTC,CASRWAGSYGYTF
TRBV28,-,14,many,TRBJ1-2,TGTGCCAGCAGTTTTTCTGCATTAGAGAATGGCTACACCTTC,CASSFSALENGYTF
TRBV20-1,-,14,few,TRBJ2-3,TGCAGCGCAAGGCCGGGACGAGAGCCAGATACGCAGTATTTT,CSARPGREPDTQYF
TRBV28,-,16,many,TRBJ1-4,TGTGCCAGCAGTTCCGTCGGGGGACCTACTAATGAAAAACTGTTTTTT,CASSSVGGPTNEKLFF
TRBV3-1,TRBD1,14,-,TRBJ1-6,TGTGCCAGCAGCCATGGACAGGGCAACTCACCCCTCCACTTT,CASSHGQGNSPLHF
TRBV6-1,TRBD2,14,-,TRBJ2-7,TGTGCCACCCGTGCTAGCGGGGGGCTATACGAGCAGTACTTC,CATRASGGLYEQYF
TRBV2,-,16,many,TRBJ1-2,TGTGCCAGCAGAGCCCCATCGGGTTTAAGCGGTCGCGGCTACACCTTC,CASRAPSGLSGRGYTF